This T cell receptor (beta chain) was captured in a study of PD-1 blockade in classical Hodgkin lymphoma. Across the whole study: Nivolumab was administered to patients intravenously at 3 mg/kg every 2 weeks. Study-level findings and limits: Newly diagnosed patients were said to have less baseline TCR diversity than healthy donors did. Diversity similar to that of newly diagnosed patients was seen at baseline in complete responders.

Clones were read by immunoSEQ multiplex PCR, and TCRdb kept only the in-frame ones, dropping some. The data show 25,000 to 35,000 clones, 60% to 75% seen once. Concerning this clone itself: What it binds is not known.

Every patient was affected by relapse after autologous stem cell transplantation, while exposure to brentuximab vedotin was not uniform. Trimming cost V 11 bases and J 1 base; bases outside gene matches: 14. This CDR3 is built from 15 residues. The germline CDR1 and CDR2 sequences are SNHLY and FYNNEI. The receptor was isolated from a human donor with classical Hodgkin lymphoma. This chain links TRBV2 with TRBJ2-7; 7 nucleotides line up with TRBD1. The sample consisted of peripheral blood mononuclear cells (PBMCs), taken before the second cycle of nivolumab. CDR3 DNA sequence: TGTGCCGCCCTGTACCGGGACAGCTTATCCTACGAGCAGTACTTC. The encoded protein is CAALYRDSLSYEQYF.